The present TCR beta chain was sequenced within a study of response to subunit inactivated influenza vaccine. Broader study findings: The authors suggested that few new T cells are recruited per seasonal influenza vaccination.

The CDR3 is 14 residues long. Germline CDR1 SEHNR, CDR2 FQNEAQ (reference sequence). V lost 2 bases and J lost 5, with 12 bases in between. Each CDR3 protein is one row after TCRdb ran MiXCR on the RT-PCR reads. The profile covers 650,000 to 850,000 distinct CDR3 sequences, with approximately 13% appearing a single time and less than 7% taken by the ten largest. In its sample, this clonotype was seen many times. Its antigen remains unidentified. The sample was PBMCs from blood, taken around 15 days before vaccination. This chain connects TRBV7-9 to TRBJ2-5; D is ambiguous. The TCR sequence derives from a man aged 45-60 years who received an inactivated influenza vaccine. CDR3 DNA sequence: TGTGCCAGCAGCTTAAACTTACCCGGGGAGACCCAGTACTTC. Translation: CASSLNLPGETQYF.